The 21 T cell receptor beta chains below were found in one sample sequenced in a study of T cell responses to AZD1222 COVID-19 vaccine. Measured with immunoSEQ multiplex PCR; TCRdb has only the in-frame clones, and not every one. Found here are about 100,000 clones, 88% of them singletons; the top ten hold around 1.8%. Source: peripheral blood, taken on day 0 of AZD1222 vaccination. Source of these receptors: an adult in good health.

This clone has a single count. The chain is built from TRBV4-3 and TRBJ2-7; D gene ambiguous. Trimming stripped 3 bases from V and 0 bases from J, with 12 bases between. Germline V gene data show CDR1 as LGHNA and CDR2 as YSLEER. This CDR3 comprises 15 residues. CDR3 nucleotides: TGCGCCAGCAGCCAGGACCATGTAGACTCCTACGAGCAGTACTTC. Translated, it gives CASSQDHVDSYEQYF.

This clone was observed once. The chain combines TRBV4-1 with TRBJ1-1; 8 nucleotides match TRBD1. This CDR3 is built from 15 residues. The trim removed 1 base at V and 1 base at J, leaving 2 bases unmatched. CDR1 MGHRA and CDR2 YSYEKL come from the germline V gene. This CDR3 reads CASSQVTGGNTEAFF. As DNA, the CDR3 is TGCGCCAGCAGCCAAGTTACAGGGGGGAACACTGAAGCTTTCTTT.

The chain links TRBV9 to TRBJ1-6, with D hard to call. Trimming pared 0 bases from V and 2 bases from J, leaving 9 bases between. The CDR3 is 16 amino acids. Germline values: CDR1 SGDLS, CDR2 YYNGEE. The DNA for the CDR3 is TGTGCCAGCAGCGTAGGAGACGGCGCCTATAATTCACCCCTCCACTTT. Protein sequence: CASSVGDGAYNSPLHF.

The chain carries TRBV7-3 and TRBJ2-1; TRBD1 matches at 9 bases. The length of the CDR3 is 15 residues. The ends lost 3 bases at V and 5 bases at J; junction bases unmatched: 5. Germline CDR1 reads SGHTA; CDR2 reads FQGTGA. The DNA for the CDR3 is TGTGCCAGCAGCTTCAACAGGGGGCAGGACAATGAGCAGTTCTTC. This codes for CASSFNRGQDNEQFF.

This chain connects TRBV2 to TRBJ2-2; the D is unclear. Germline values: CDR1 SNHLY, CDR2 FYNNEI. CDR3 size: 15 residues. V was clipped by 7 bases and J by 4 bases, with 16 bases between them. CDR3 bases: TGTGCCAGCACCCCACCGAGGACCTTCACCGGGGAGCTGTTTTTT. Protein sequence: CASTPPRTFTGELFF. Variable domain in full (rest from reference TRBV2 and TRBJ2-2): EPEVTQTPSHQVTQMGQEVILRCVPISNHLYFYWYRQILGQKVEFLVSFYNNEISEKSEIFDDQFSVERPDGSNFTLKIRSTKLEDSAMYFCASTPPRTFTGELFFGEGSRLTVL.

This clone occurred a few times. The CDR3 sequence is CASSLAFTDYNQPQHF. DNA for the CDR3: TGCGCCAGCAGCCTAGCATTTACGGACTACAATCAGCCCCAGCATTTT. V and J are TRBV4-1 and TRBJ1-5; unclear D gene. Germline CDR1 is MGHRA and CDR2 is YSYEKL. V was clipped by 4 bases and J by 3 bases, with 16 bases between them. The CDR3 spans 16 residues.

The chain links TRBV28 to TRBJ2-5; D possibly matches TRBD1 or TRBD2 (5 bases each). The CDR3 covers 12 residues. Germline loops: CDR1 MDHEN, CDR2 SYDVKM. The V gene lost 8 bases and the J gene lost 5 bases, with 12 bases spanning the gap. The CDR3 coding sequence is TGTGCCAGCTCGGGGCCCGGGGAGACCCAGTACTTC. It codes for CASSGPGETQYF.

There are a few counts of this clone. The chain employs TRBV23-1 and TRBJ1-4; D ambiguous. TRBV23-1 is placed among ORFs of uncertain function. The CDR3 runs 15 residues. V lost 0 bases and J lost 0, with 5 bases in between. CDR3 loop: CASSQSRTTNEKLFF. The CDR3 DNA reads as TGCGCCAGCAGTCAATCACGAACAACTAATGAAAAACTGTTTTTT.

The chain joins TRBV9 to TRBJ2-1; TRBD2 aligns across 7 bases. Germline CDR1 SGDLS, CDR2 YYNGEE. V was clipped by 0 bases and J by 6 bases; unmatched bases: 12. This CDR3 comprises 17 residues. The CDR3 reads CASSVVPREGLSNEQFF. CDR3 coding DNA: TGTGCCAGCAGCGTAGTCCCCAGGGAGGGACTTAGCAATGAGCAGTTCTTC.

The rearrangement joins TRBV9 to TRBJ2-3; D is perhaps TRBD2 (6 bases). The length of the CDR3 is 15 residues. Germline CDR1 and CDR2: SGDLS and YYNGEE. V lost 3 bases and J lost 0, with 11 bases in between. CDR3 in amino acids: CASSDPSGSTDTQYF. The CDR3 coding sequence is TGTGCCAGCAGCGATCCAAGCGGGAGCACAGATACGCAGTATTTT.

In its sample, this clone was seen once. The chain is built from TRBV24-1 and TRBJ1-1; D might be TRBD1 (5 bases). The germline CDR1 and CDR2 sequences are KGHDR and SFDVKD. V was pared by 7 bases and J by 1 base, with 9 bases between. CDR3 length: 13 residues. For the CDR3, the DNA is TGTGCCACCAGGGCCGGGACGAACACTGAAGCTTTCTTT. Amino acids: CATRAGTNTEAFF.

V usage is TRBV15 and J usage is TRBJ2-2, with 7 bases fitting TRBD1. Germline CDR1 is LNHNV and CDR2 is YYDKDF (reference sequence). Losses at the gene ends were 0 bases for V and 4 bases for J; bases not matched to a gene: 2. The CDR3 consists of 15 residues. The CDR3 DNA sequence: TGTGCCACCAGCAGAGATGGGACAGCCACCGGGGAGCTGTTTTTT. Its translation is CATSRDGTATGELFF.

The CDR3 bases are TGTGCCAGCAGCTTGCAGGGAGGCGCCAATGATGGGCAGTTCTTC. Amino acids: CASSLQGGANDGQFF. This chain connects TRBV5-4 to TRBJ2-1; possibly TRBD2 for D (6 bases). Germline values: CDR1 SGHNT, CDR2 YYREEE (reference sequence). V dropped 1 base and J dropped 12 bases, with 20 bases sitting between them. The CDR3 is 15 amino acids. Complete variable domain (other parts from reference TRBV5-4 and TRBJ2-1): ETGVTQSPTHLIKTRGQQVTLRCSSQSGHNTVSWYQQALGQGPQFIFQYYREEENGRGNFPPRFSGLQFPNYSSELNVNALELDDSALYLCASSLQGGANDGQFFGPGTRLTVL.

The chain uses TRBV5-1 and TRBJ1-3, with 10 bases fitting TRBD1. CDR3 length: 15 residues. Unmatched junction bases numbered 4, after V lost 4 bases and J lost 3 bases. The germline CDR1 and CDR2 sequences are SGHRS and YFSETQ. This CDR3 reads CASSPDRGNGNTIYF. Written as DNA, the CDR3 is TGCGCCAGCAGCCCGGACAGGGGGAATGGAAACACCATATATTTT.

The chain joins TRBV20-1 to TRBJ2-7; 7 positions match TRBD2. Losses at the gene ends were 3 bases for V and 0 bases for J; bases not matched to a gene: 2. CDR3 length equals 13 residues. CDR1 and CDR2 from the germline V gene are DFQATT and SNEGSKA (reference sequence). The CDR3 DNA sequence: TGCAGTGCTAGTCAGCGGGGCTCCTACGAGCAGTACTTC. This codes for CSASQRGSYEQYF.

CDR3 residues: CASSPGAGTGEGKLFF. CDR3 DNA: TGTGCCAGCAGCCCCGGGGCCGGGACGGGGGAAGGAAAACTGTTTTTT. This chain connects TRBV7-2 to TRBJ1-4; TRBD1 is a possible D gene (5 bases). V was trimmed by 5 bases and J by 10 bases, leaving 23 bases between them. The CDR3 consists of 16 residues. CDR1 is SGHTA, CDR2 FQGNSA, per germline. The whole variable domain, filled in from reference TRBV7-2 and TRBJ1-4, reads GAGVSQSPSNKVTEKGKDVELRCDPISGHTALYWYRQSLGQGLEFLIYFQGNSAPDKSGLPSDRFSAERTGGSVSTLTIQRTQQEDSAVYLCASSPGAGTGEGKLFFGSGTQLSVL.

This clone has a single count. The V gene is TRBV4-3, the J gene TRBJ1-3; no clear D gene. In germline, CDR1 is LGHNA, CDR2 YSLEER. Between the trimmed V and J ends, which lost 0 bases and 0 bases, there was a span of 9 bases. The CDR3 extends over 16 amino acids. For the CDR3, the DNA is TGCGCCAGCAGCCAAGATCTGTACACCTCTGGAAACACCATATATTTT. This gives the protein CASSQDLYTSGNTIYF.

This chain joins TRBV10-2 and TRBJ1-1; D might be TRBD1 (6 bases). This CDR3 has 13 amino acids. CDR1 is WSHSY, CDR2 SAAADI, per germline. The V and J ends lost 0 bases and 10 bases respectively, with 12 bases between them. The CDR3 coding sequence is TGCGCCAGCAGTGAGTCGACACAGGGTGTAGCTTTCTTT. Translated: CASSESTQGVAFF.

The rearrangement links TRBV18 to TRBJ1-1, with a weak D call TRBD1 (5 bases). CDR1 is KGHSH and CDR2 is LQKENI in the germline V gene. The CDR3 extends over 16 amino acids. Deletions cut 2 bases from V and 7 bases from J, with 20 bases between. This CDR3 is CASSPNEGTGGYEAFF. CDR3 sequence (DNA): TGTGCCAGCTCACCAAATGAGGGGACGGGTGGCTATGAAGCTTTCTTT.

The chain couples TRBV7-2 to TRBJ1-6; 8 bases fit TRBD1. Germline V gene data show CDR1 as SGHTA and CDR2 as FQGNSA. The CDR3 has 15 residues. The junction had 4 bases not matched to a gene; V was cut back by 0 bases and J by 9 bases. The CDR3 loop reads CASSLASTGGSPLHF. CDR3 DNA sequence: TGTGCCAGCAGCTTAGCATCTACAGGGGGTTCACCCCTCCACTTT.

This sequence joins TRBV7-9 and TRBJ2-2; no reliable D call. Looked up from germline, CDR1 is SEHNR and CDR2 is FQNEAQ (reference sequence). This CDR3 spans 14 amino acids. V was trimmed by 5 bases and J by 0 bases, leaving 7 bases between them. CDR3 bases: TGTGCCAGCAGCCTTGACCCGAACACCGGGGAGCTGTTTTTT. Translated, it gives CASSLDPNTGELFF.